This T cell receptor beta chain was recorded in a study of shared clonotypes between healthy human individuals. Overall study findings and caveats: Large sequencing depth failed to make sorted-subset sequencing complete, rarefaction showed.

The V gene end was trimmed by 3 bases and the J gene end by 6 bases; junction bases not matched to a gene: 9. Germline assignment: CDR1 SGHNT and CDR2 YYREEE (reference sequence). The CDR3 consists of 16 residues. As to this clone: Antigen unknown.

Deep-level settings were used for running the assay. Profiling relied on immunoSEQ multiplex PCR, and the TCRdb table lists in-frame clones only, not all of them. There are some 2 million clones in the sample; 95% occur only once, and 0.13% lies in the top ten. V gene TRBV5-4 combines with J gene TRBJ2-1; 10 bases are a match to TRBD2. The clonotype originates from a man between 18 and 29 years old in good health. Sequencing input: naive CD4+ T cells sorted from blood. Subset given: CD45RA+ positively selected. CDR3: CASSSPGLAPLNEQFF. For the CDR3, the DNA is TGTGCCAGCAGCTCTCCGGGACTAGCGCCCCTCAATGAGCAGTTCTTC.